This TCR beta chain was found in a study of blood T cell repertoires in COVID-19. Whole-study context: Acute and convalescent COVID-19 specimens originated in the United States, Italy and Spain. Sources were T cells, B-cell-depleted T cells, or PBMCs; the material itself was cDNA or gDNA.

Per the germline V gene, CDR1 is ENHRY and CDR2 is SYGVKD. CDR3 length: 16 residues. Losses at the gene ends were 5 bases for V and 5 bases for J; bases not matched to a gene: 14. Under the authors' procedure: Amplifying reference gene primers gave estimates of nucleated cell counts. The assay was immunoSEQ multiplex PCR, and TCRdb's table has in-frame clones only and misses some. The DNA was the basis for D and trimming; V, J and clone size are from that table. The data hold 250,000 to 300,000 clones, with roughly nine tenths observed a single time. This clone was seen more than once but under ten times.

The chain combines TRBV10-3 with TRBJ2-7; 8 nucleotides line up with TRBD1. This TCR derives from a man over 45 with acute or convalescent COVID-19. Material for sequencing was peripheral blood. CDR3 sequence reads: CAISKTGGNPGDEQYF. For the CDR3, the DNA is TGTGCCATCAGTAAAACAGGGGGTAACCCCGGGGACGAGCAGTACTTC.